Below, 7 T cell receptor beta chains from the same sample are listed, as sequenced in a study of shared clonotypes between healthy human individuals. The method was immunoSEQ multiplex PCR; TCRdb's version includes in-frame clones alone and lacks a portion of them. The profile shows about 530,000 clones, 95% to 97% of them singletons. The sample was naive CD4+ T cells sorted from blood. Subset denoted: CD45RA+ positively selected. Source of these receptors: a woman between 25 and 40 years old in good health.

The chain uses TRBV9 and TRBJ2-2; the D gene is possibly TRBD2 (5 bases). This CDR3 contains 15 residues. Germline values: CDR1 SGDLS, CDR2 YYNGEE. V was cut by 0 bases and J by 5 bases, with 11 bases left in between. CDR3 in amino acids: CASSVVASGTGELFF. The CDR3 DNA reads TGTGCCAGCAGCGTAGTAGCCTCGGGAACCGGGGAGCTGTTTTTT.

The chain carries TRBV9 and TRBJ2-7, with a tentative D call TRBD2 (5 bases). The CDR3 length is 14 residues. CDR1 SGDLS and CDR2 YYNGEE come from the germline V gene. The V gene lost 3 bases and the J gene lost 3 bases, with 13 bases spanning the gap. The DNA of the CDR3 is TGTGCCAGCAGCGCGACGCGGGTCGACTACGAGCAGTACTTC. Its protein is CASSATRVDYEQYF.

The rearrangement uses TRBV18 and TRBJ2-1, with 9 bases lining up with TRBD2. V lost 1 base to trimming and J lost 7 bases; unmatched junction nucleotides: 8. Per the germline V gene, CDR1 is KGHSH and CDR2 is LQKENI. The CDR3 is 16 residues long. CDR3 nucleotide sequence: TGTGCCAGCTCACCACGTCTAGCGGGGAGGAGGAATGAGCAGTTCTTC. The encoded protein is CASSPRLAGRRNEQFF.

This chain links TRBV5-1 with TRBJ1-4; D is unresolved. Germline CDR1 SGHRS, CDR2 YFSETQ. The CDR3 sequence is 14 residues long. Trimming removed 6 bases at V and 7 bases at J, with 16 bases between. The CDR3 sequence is CASIAGDNLEKLFF. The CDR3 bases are TGCGCCAGCATCGCGGGAGATAACCTTGAAAAACTGTTTTTT.

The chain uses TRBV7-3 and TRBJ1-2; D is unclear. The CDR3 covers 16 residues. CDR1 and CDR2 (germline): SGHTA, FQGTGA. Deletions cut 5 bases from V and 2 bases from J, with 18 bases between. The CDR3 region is CASSPPTRHGNYGYTF. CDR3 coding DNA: TGTGCCAGCAGCCCTCCCACCCGACATGGAAACTATGGCTACACCTTC.

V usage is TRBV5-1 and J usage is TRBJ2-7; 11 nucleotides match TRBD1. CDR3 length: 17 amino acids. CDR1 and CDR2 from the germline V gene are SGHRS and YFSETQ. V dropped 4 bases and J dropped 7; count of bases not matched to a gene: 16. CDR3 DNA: TGCGCCAGCAGCGCTAAGACCGGGGACAGGGGGAGTTGGGAGCAGTACTTC. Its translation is CASSAKTGDRGSWEQYF.

The CDR3 loop reads CARALAGGNNEQFF. CDR3 DNA sequence: TGTGCCAGAGCTCTAGCGGGAGGTAATAATGAGCAGTTCTTC. The chain joins TRBV2 to TRBJ2-1; 11 bases map to TRBD2. The CDR3 length is 14 residues. Germline CDR1 is SNHLY and CDR2 is FYNNEI. V dropped 9 bases and J dropped 7; count of bases not matched to a gene: 8.